Sequencing of this TCR beta chain was carried out in a study of regulatory T cells in long-lasting Graves disease. Study background: Graves' patients with a new diagnosis had received antithyroid drugs under 3 months.

Library construction for TCR beta used iRepertoire HTBI primers and Arm-PCR of CDR3 regions. TCRdb recomputed calls from the multiplex PCR reads with MiXCR, one row per CDR3 protein. Of roughly 420,000 distinct CDR3 sequences listed, 15% to 17% were seen once; the top ten hold 22%. Time point indicated: newly diagnosed GD, antithyroid drugs for less than 3 months. There was RNA extracted from PBMCs, and the TCR library was made from it. V was pared by 3 bases and J by 0 bases, with 5 bases of the junction left unmatched. The CDR3 totals 17 residues. Per germline, CDR1 MDHEN and CDR2 SYDVKM. Study-level findings and limits: Persistent patients shared more public clonotypes (about 2,700) than new patients (approximately 1,000). It was in persistent disease that TRBV28, TRBJ1-2 and TRBJ2-5 were favored.

As to this clonotype: The antigen is not known.

This specimen consisted of peripheral blood mononuclear cells (PBMCs), obtained at new diagnosis, from a patient treated with antithyroid drugs. The chain employs TRBV28 and TRBJ2-3, with 11 bases identical to TRBD2. The sequence was collected from a female donor with Graves disease. The CDR3: CASSFGGTSGSTDTQYF. CDR3 nucleotide sequence: TGTGCCAGCAGTTTTGGGGGGACTAGCGGAAGCACAGATACGCAGTATTTT. The full variable domain, with the rest looked up from reference TRBV28 and TRBJ2-3, is DVKVTQSSRYLVKRTGEKVFLECVQDMDHENMFWYRQDPGLGLRLIYFSYDVKMKEKGDIPEGYSVSREKKERFSLILESASTNQTSMYLCASSFGGTSGSTDTQYFGPGTRLTVL.